Listed below are T cell receptor beta chains from one sample, sequenced in a study of PD-L1 blockade in urothelial cancer. Sequencing used immunoSEQ multiplex PCR; TCRdb keeps in-frame clones, though not all of them. The repertoire has 48,000 or so clones, roughly nine tenths of them found once; the top ten carry roughly 15%. This material consisted of PBMCs, taken around atezolizumab (anti-PD-L1) treatment. The receptor source for this set is a woman in her sixties with urothelial cancer. The CDR3 runs from the conserved cysteine through the conserved F or W. D genes are given only for firm matches. A clone size is listed for some rows: how often the clone was seen (once, few, many), or a class if it is expanded.

J gene,V gene,clone size,D gene,CDR3 DNA,CDR3 protein
TRBJ2-5,TRBV7-6,NA,NA,TGTGCCAGCAGCCCTCCGGGGGATCAAGAGACCCAGTACTTC,CASSPPGDQETQYF
TRBJ2-3,TRBV5-4,NA,TRBD1,TGTGCCAGCAGCCCGGGACAGCATAGCACAGATACGCAGTATTTT,CASSPGQHSTDTQYF
TRBJ1-3,TRBV7-9,few,TRBD1,TGTGCCAGCACCGAACAGGGGGCTGGAAACACCATATATTTT,CASTEQGAGNTIYF
TRBJ1-5,TRBV6-1,NA,TRBD1,TGTGCCAGCAGGCAACAGGGGGCGGATCAGCCCCAGCATTTT,CASRQQGADQPQHF
TRBJ1-3,TRBV19,NA,NA,TGTGCCAGTAGTATAGCTGGGCAGTACGGAAACACCATATATTTT,CASSIAGQYGNTIYF
TRBJ2-1,TRBV15,NA,TRBD1,TGTGCCACCAGCAGAGGCCGGGACAGGAACAATGAGCAGTTCTTC,CATSRGRDRNNEQFF
TRBJ2-5,TRBV11-3,NA,NA,TGTGCCAGCAGCAGGGAGTCCGGGCAGACCCAGTACTTC,CASSRESGQTQYF
TRBJ2-7,TRBV10-2,few,NA,TGCGCCAGCAGTGAGTCTTCAACTACCTCCTACGAGCAGTACTTC,CASSESSTTSYEQYF
TRBJ2-2,TRBV5-6,NA,NA,TGTGCCAGCAGCCTATCGGACACCGGGGAGCTGTTTTTT,CASSLSDTGELFF
TRBJ2-2,TRBV6-6,NA,NA,TGTGCCAGCAGCTTAGCGATGACCGGGGAGCTGTTTTTT,CASSLAMTGELFF
TRBJ1-6,TRBV7-9,NA,NA,TGTGCCAGCAATGGGGCGTCAACGAGCTCCTATAATTCACCCCTCCACTTT,CASNGASTSSYNSPLHF
TRBJ1-1,TRBV5-1,NA,NA,TGCGCCAGCACTTCTCTGACCGGGTCGATAAGCGAAGCTTTCTTT,CASTSLTGSISEAFF
TRBJ2-3,TRBV28,NA,TRBD2,TGTGCCAGCAGTCTACGGTCGTGGGGACTAGCGAGACACCATACGCAGTATTTT,CASSLRSWGLARHHTQYF
TRBJ2-1,TRBV27,NA,TRBD1,TGTGCCAGCAGTTTATGGGACAGGGGATACAATGAGCAGTTCTTC,CASSLWDRGYNEQFF
TRBJ2-3,TRBV6-1,NA,NA,TGTGCCAGCAGTGAACGCGAGGGATCCGATACGCAGTATTTT,CASSEREGSDTQYF
TRBJ2-1,TRBV2,NA,NA,TGTGCCAGCAGTGAAGTTGTCCCTAGCTCCTACAATGAGCAGTTCTTC,CASSEVVPSSYNEQFF
TRBJ2-3,TRBV4-1,NA,NA,TGCGCCAGCAGCCAAGACCTTATCCGCAGGCCCAAATTAAGCACAGATACGCAGTATTTT,CASSQDLIRRPKLSTDTQYF
TRBJ2-2,TRBV6-5,once,TRBD2,TGTGCCAGCAGTTACGGACTAGCGCCCACCGGGGAGCTGTTTTTT,CASSYGLAPTGELFF
TRBJ2-1,TRBV5-1,NA,TRBD2,TGCGCCAGCAGCTTGGCTGTTCTAGCGGGACCACAAAATGAGCAGTTCTTC,CASSLAVLAGPQNEQFF
TRBJ2-7,TRBV4-3,NA,NA,TGCGCCAGCAGCGCACAGGAGATTGCCTACGAGCAGTACTTC,CASSAQEIAYEQYF
TRBJ2-5,TRBV23-1,NA,NA,TGCGCCAGCAGTCAATTGGAGGAGGAGCACTTC,CASSQLEEEHF
TRBJ2-7,TRBV7-2,few,NA,TGTGCCAGCAGCCCCGGACTCAGCTCCTACGAGCAGTACTTC,CASSPGLSSYEQYF
TRBJ2-2,TRBV7-3,NA,NA,TGTGCCAGCAGGACCGCGGGGCCGAACACCGGGGAGCTGTTTTTT,CASRTAGPNTGELFF
TRBJ2-1,TRBV5-1,once,NA,TGCGCCAGCAGCATAGCTCGGGAGCAGTTCTTC,CASSIAREQFF
TRBJ1-4,TRBV2,once,TRBD1,TGTGCCAGCAGTATATCCGGGACAGACAATGAAAAACTGTTTTTT,CASSISGTDNEKLFF
TRBJ2-3,TRBV19,NA,NA,TGTGCCTCTAGTCTTGGGGTCGGGGCAGATACGCAGTATTTT,CASSLGVGADTQYF
TRBJ2-1,TRBV28,NA,TRBD2,TGTGCCAGCCTGGGACTAGCGGGAGCTGAGCAGTTCTTC,CASLGLAGAEQFF
TRBJ2-3,TRBV7-9,NA,NA,TGTGCCAGCAGCTTAGGGTCTACCCTCACAGATACGCAGTATTTT,CASSLGSTLTDTQYF
TRBJ1-6,TRBV2,once,NA,TGTGCCAGCAGTGAAGCTCACCCGGGACATAGCTCCTATAATTCACCCCTCCACTTT,CASSEAHPGHSSYNSPLHF
TRBJ2-3,TRBV6-6,NA,NA,TGTGCCAGCAGTATTACTCGGGATACGCAGTATTTT,CASSITRDTQYF
TRBJ2-5,TRBV7-8,NA,TRBD2,TGTGCCAGCAGCTCTGGGCTAGCGGGAGGGTTACAAGAGACCCAGTACTTC,CASSSGLAGGLQETQYF
TRBJ2-7,TRBV10-3,once,NA,TGTGCCATCAGTAAGAGCAGGGGCTACGAGCAGTACTTC,CAISKSRGYEQYF
TRBJ2-1,TRBV4-1,NA,NA,TGCGCCAGCAGCTACGTGCGGGATTCTTACAATGAGCAGTTCTTC,CASSYVRDSYNEQFF
TRBJ1-4,TRBV2,NA,TRBD1,TGTGCCAGCAGTGAGGACCGGGACAGCGGAAAACTGTTTTTT,CASSEDRDSGKLFF
TRBJ2-2,TRBV7-9,NA,NA,TGTGCCAGCAGCTTAGAGCCGAGCACCGGGGAGCTGTTTTTT,CASSLEPSTGELFF
TRBJ2-7,TRBV11-2,once,TRBD1,TGTGCCAGCAGCTACCGACAGGGGACCGACGAGCAGTACTTC,CASSYRQGTDEQYF
TRBJ2-7,TRBV28,once,TRBD2,TGTGCCAGCAAAGCGGGGGGAATCTACGAGCAGTACTTC,CASKAGGIYEQYF
TRBJ2-6,TRBV4-3,medium-sized,NA,TGCGCCAGCAGCCTAGCCCCCGCCAGCTCTGGGGCCAACGTCCTGACTTTC,CASSLAPASSGANVLTF
TRBJ2-1,TRBV6-6,NA,TRBD1,TGTGCCAGCAAACCAGGGGGATTCGATGAGCAGTTCTTC,CASKPGGFDEQFF
TRBJ1-5,TRBV15,NA,TRBD1,TGTGCCACCAGCAGAGTAGGGACAGGGGGACATCAGCCCCAGCATTTT,CATSRVGTGGHQPQHF